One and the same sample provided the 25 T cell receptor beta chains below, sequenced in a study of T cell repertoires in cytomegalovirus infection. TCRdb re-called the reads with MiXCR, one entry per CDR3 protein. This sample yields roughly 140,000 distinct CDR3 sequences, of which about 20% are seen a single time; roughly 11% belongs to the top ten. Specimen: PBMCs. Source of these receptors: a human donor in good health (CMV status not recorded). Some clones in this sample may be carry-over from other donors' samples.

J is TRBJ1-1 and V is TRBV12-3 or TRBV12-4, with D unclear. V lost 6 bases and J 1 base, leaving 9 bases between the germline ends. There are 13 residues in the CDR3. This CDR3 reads CASSPFSNTEAFF. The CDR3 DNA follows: TGTGCCAGCAGCCCTTTCTCGAACACTGAAGCTTTCTTT.

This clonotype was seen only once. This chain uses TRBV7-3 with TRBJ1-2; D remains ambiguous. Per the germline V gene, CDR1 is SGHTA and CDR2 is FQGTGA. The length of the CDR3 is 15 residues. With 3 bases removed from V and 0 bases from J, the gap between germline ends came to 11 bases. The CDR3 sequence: CASSFELRANYGYTF. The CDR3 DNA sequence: TGTGCCAGCAGCTTTGAATTACGAGCTAACTATGGCTACACCTTC.

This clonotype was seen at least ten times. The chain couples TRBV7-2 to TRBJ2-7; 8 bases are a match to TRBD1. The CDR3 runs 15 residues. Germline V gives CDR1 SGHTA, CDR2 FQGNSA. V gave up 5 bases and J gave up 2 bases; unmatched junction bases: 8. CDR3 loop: CASSRKTGVAYEQYF. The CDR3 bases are TGTGCCAGCAGCCGAAAGACAGGGGTGGCCTACGAGCAGTACTTC.

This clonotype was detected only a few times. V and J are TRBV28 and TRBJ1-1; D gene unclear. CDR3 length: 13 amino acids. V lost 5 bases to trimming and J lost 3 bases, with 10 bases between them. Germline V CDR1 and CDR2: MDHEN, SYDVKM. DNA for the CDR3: TGTGCCAGCAGTATTCTACGGGACACTGAAGCTTTCTTT. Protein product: CASSILRDTEAFF.

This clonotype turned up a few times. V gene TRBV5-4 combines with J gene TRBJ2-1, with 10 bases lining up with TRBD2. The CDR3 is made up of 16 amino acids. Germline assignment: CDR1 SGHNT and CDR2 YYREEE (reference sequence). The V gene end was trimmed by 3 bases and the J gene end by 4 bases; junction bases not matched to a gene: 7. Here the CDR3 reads CASSWGASGSYNEQFF. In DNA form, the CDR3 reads TGTGCCAGCAGCTGGGGGGCTAGCGGGAGTTACAATGAGCAGTTCTTC.

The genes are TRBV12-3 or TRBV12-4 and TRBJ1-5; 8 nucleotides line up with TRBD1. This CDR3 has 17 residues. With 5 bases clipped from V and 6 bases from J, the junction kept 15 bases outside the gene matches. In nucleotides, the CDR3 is TGTGCCAGCAGTCCAAAACCCGGGACAGGTTCTGCTCAGCCCCAGCATTTT. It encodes CASSPKPGTGSAQPQHF.

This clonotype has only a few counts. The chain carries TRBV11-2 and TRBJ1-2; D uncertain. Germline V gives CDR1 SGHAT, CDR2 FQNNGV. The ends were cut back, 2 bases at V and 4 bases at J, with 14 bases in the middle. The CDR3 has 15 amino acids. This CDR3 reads CASSLSQNSGYGYTF. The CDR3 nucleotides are TGTGCCAGCAGCTTATCCCAGAACTCGGGCTATGGCTACACCTTC.

CDR3 DNA: TGTGCCAGCAGACAAACCAGCGGTCAGGCCTATAATTCACCCCTCCACTTT. As protein: CASRQTSGQAYNSPLHF. The gene calls are TRBV28 and TRBJ1-6; D remains ambiguous. The ends were cut back, 6 bases at V and 2 bases at J, with 17 bases in the middle. Per germline, CDR1 MDHEN and CDR2 SYDVKM. The CDR3 runs to 17 residues.

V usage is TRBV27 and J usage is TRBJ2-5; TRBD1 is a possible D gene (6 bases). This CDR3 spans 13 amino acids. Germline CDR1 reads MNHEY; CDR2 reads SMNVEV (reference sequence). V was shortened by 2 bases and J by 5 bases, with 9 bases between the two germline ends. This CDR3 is CASSLTGTETQYF. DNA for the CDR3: TGTGCCAGCAGTTTAACAGGGACGGAGACCCAGTACTTC.

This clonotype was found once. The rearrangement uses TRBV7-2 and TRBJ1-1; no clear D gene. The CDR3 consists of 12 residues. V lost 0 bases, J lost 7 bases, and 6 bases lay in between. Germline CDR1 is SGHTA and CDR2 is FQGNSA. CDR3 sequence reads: CASSLAQLEAFF. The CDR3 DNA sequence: TGTGCCAGCAGCTTAGCACAGCTTGAAGCTTTCTTT.

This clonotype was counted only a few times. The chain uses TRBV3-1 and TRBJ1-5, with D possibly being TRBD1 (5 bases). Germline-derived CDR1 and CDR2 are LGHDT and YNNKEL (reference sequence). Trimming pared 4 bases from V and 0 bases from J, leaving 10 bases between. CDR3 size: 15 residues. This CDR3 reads CASSLGLYSNQPQHF. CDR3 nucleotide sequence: TGTGCCAGCAGCCTGGGACTCTATAGCAATCAGCCCCAGCATTTT.

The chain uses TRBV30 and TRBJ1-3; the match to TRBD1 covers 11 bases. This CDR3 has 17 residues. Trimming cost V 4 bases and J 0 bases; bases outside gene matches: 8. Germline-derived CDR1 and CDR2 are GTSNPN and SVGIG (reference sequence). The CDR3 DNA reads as TGTGCCTGGACCGGGACAGGGGGATCATACTCTGGAAACACCATATATTTT. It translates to CAWTGTGGSYSGNTIYF. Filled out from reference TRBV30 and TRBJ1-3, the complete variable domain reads SQTIHQWPATLVQPVGSPLSLECTVEGTSNPNLYWYRQAAGRGLQLLFYSVGIGQISSEVPQNLSASRPQDRQFILSSKKLLLSDSGFYLCAWTGTGGSYSGNTIYFGEGSWLTVV.

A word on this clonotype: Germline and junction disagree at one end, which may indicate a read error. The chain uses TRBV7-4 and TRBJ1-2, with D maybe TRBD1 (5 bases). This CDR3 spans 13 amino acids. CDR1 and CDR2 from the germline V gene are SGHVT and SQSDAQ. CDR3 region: CASSLGTTDGYTF. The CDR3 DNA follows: TGTGCCAGCAGTTTAGGGACGACGGATGGCTACACCTTC.

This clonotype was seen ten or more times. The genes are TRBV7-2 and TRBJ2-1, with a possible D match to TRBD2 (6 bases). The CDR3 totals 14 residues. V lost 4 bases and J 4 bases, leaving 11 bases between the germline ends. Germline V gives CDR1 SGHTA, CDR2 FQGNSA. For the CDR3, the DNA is TGTGCCAGCAGCTCAGCTAGCGCATACAATGAGCAGTTCTTC. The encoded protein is CASSSASAYNEQFF.

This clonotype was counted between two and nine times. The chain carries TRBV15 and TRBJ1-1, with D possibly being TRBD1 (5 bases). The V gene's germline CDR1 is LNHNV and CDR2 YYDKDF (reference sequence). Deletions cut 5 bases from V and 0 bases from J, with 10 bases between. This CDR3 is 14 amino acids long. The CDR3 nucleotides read TGTGCCACCAGCGTTGGACACGTGAACACTGAAGCTTTCTTT. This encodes CATSVGHVNTEAFF.

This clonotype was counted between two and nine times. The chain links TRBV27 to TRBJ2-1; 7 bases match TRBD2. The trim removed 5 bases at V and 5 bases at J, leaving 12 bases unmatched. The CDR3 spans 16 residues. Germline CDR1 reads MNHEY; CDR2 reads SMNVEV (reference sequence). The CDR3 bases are TGTGCCAGCAGTCTCCGCGGCGGGGGAACTCACAATGAGCAGTTCTTC. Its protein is CASSLRGGGTHNEQFF.

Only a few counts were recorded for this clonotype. The CDR3 loop is CASSLHRTETQYF. CDR3 in DNA: TGTGCCAGCAGTTTACACAGGACGGAGACCCAGTACTTC. This rearrangement joins TRBV27 to TRBJ2-5, with D perhaps TRBD1 (5 bases). Trimming took off 2 bases at V and 5 bases at J, with 9 bases between the two ends. This CDR3 spans 13 amino acids. Germline CDR1 is MNHEY and CDR2 is SMNVEV (reference sequence).

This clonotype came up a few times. CDR3 nucleotide sequence: TGTGCCAGCAGTGGACAGGCAACCTACGAGCAGTACTTC. This codes for CASSGQATYEQYF. The chain carries TRBV2 and TRBJ2-7; perhaps TRBD1 as D (6 bases). The CDR3 totals 13 residues. CDR1 is SNHLY and CDR2 is FYNNEI in the germline V gene. The germline V and J ends were trimmed by 4 bases and 2 bases, with 9 bases remaining between them.

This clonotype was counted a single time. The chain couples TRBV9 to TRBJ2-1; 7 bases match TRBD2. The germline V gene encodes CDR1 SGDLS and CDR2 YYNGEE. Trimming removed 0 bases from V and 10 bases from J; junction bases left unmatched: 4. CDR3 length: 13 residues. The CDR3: CASSVEWGGEQFF. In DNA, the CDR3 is TGTGCCAGCAGCGTAGAGTGGGGGGGAGAGCAGTTCTTC. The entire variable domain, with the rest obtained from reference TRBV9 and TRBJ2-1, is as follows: DSGVTQTPKHLITATGQRVTLRCSPRSGDLSVYWYQQSLDQGLQFLIQYYNGEERAKGNILERFSAQQFPDLHSELNLSSLELGDSALYFCASSVEWGGEQFFGPGTRLTVL.

The CDR3 sequence: CSVIHNEQFF. The CDR3 nucleotides are TGCAGCGTAATCCACAATGAGCAGTTCTTC. This chain links TRBV29-1 with TRBJ2-1; no reliable D call. With 6 bases removed from V and 5 bases from J, the gap between germline ends came to 5 bases. CDR1 SQVTM and CDR2 ANQGSEA come from the germline V gene. The CDR3 runs 10 residues.

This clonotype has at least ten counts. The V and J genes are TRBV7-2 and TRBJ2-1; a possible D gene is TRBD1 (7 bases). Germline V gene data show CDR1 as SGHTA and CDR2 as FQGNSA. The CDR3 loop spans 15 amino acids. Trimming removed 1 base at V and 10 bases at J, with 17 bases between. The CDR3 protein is CASSLGQGGRGEQFF. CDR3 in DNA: TGTGCCAGCAGCTTAGGGCAGGGGGGCCGGGGCGAGCAGTTCTTC.

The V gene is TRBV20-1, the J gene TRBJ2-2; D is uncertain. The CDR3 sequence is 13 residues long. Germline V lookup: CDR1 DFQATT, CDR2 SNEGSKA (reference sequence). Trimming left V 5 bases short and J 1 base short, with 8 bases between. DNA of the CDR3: TGCAGTGCTTTCGACCAGAACACCGGGGAGCTGTTTTTT. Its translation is CSAFDQNTGELFF.

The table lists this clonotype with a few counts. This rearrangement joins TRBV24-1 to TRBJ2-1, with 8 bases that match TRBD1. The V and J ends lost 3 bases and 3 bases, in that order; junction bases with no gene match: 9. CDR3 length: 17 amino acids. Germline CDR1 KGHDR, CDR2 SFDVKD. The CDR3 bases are TGTGCCACCAGTGATGGACGGACAGGGAATTTCTACAATGAGCAGTTCTTC. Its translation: CATSDGRTGNFYNEQFF.

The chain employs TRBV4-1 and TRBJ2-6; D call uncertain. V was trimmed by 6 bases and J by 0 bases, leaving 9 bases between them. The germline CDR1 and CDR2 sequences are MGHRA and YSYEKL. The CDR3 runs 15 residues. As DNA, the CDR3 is TGCGCCAGCAGTCGCCAGTCCTCTGGGGCCAACGTCCTGACTTTC. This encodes CASSRQSSGANVLTF.

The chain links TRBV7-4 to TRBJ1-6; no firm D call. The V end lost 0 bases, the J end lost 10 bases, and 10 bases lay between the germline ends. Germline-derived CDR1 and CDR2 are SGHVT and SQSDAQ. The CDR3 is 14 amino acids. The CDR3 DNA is TGTGCCAGCAGCTTAGCGGATTCCGGATCACCCCTCCACTTT. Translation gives CASSLADSGSPLHF.